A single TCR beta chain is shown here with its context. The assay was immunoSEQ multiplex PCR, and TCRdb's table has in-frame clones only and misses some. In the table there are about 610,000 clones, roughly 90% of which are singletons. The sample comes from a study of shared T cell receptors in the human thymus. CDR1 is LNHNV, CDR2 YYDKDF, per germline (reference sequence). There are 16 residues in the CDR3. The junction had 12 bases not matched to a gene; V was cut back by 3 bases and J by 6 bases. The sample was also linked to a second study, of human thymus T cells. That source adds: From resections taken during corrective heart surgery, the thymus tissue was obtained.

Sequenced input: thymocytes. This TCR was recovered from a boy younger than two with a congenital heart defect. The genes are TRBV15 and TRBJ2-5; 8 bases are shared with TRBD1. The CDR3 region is CATSRKTGETRKTQYF. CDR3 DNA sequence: TGTGCCACCAGCAGGAAGACAGGGGAGACTCGGAAGACCCAGTACTTC.